This TCR beta chain derives from a study of T cell repertoires in cytomegalovirus infection. Study context: Both recently identified HLA-C-restricted and well-studied HLA-B-restricted CMV epitopes were used in the study.

From the reads, TCRdb called clonotypes with MiXCR, one entry per CDR3 protein. The repertoire holds tens of thousands of distinct CDR3 sequences, with over 15% as singletons. The study, taken as a whole, reports: Identification of carriers of CMV plus the relevant HLA was performed using cumulative public TCR beta family frequency.

The sample holds one count of this clonotype. Its target is unknown. The sequence came from a human donor in good health (CMV status not recorded). Some clones in this sample may be carry-over from other donors' samples. Source: CD8+ T cells from cultured PBMCs, taken from culture after CMV antigen stimulation.

CDR3 protein: CASSLITRTGRNEQFF. The CDR3 DNA sequence: TGTGCCAGCAGCCTCATCACTAGAACCGGGAGAAATGAGCAGTTCTTC. The chain carries TRBV5-4 and TRBJ2-1; the D gene is possibly TRBD2 (6 bases). Germline loops: CDR1 SGHNT, CDR2 YYREEE (reference sequence). The CDR3 totals 16 residues. Trimming shortened V by 4 bases and J by 7 bases, and 21 bases separated the two germline ends.